This TCR beta chain was captured by sequencing in a study of ipilimumab plus nivolumab after autologous stem cell transplantation. Across the whole study: Median doses per patient: about 5 ipilimumab, fewer than ten nivolumab. General study points: Per the authors, repertoire, Treg and microbiota data justify further study.

The CDR3 extends over 16 amino acids. Starting 14 to 28 days after autologous transplant, ipilimumab 1 mg/kg was given. Patients got 3 mg/kg IV nivolumab weeks 1, 4, 7, 10, then biweekly through week 26. TCRdb's copy holds only in-frame clones and misses some; the assay was immunoSEQ multiplex PCR. The sample shows tens of thousands of clones, around 83% of them seen only once. Regarding this clone: The antigen is not known.

The material was PBMCs, obtained in a trial of ipilimumab plus nivolumab as post-transplant consolidation. This TCR derives from a male donor with diffuse large B-cell lymphoma. The chain links TRBV12-2 to TRBJ2-2; TRBD2 reflects the table's D call only, with no check against the DNA. TRBV12-2 is a known pseudogene. CDR3 in amino acids: CAFPGGNLRHTGELFF. Here the CDR3 DNA reads TGTGCATTTCCGGGGGGAAACCTCCGGCACACCGGGGAGCTGTTTTTT.